This T cell receptor beta chain was captured in a study of T cell changes during pregnancy in multiple sclerosis. Sequencing was performed with immunoSEQ multiplex PCR; in TCRdb, only in-frame clones are kept and a portion is missing. Of 40,000 to 50,000 clones in the sample, roughly 93% were seen once. With V trimmed by 3 bases and J by 2 bases, 7 bases remained unmatched. The germline V gene encodes CDR1 KGHSH and CDR2 LQKENI. This CDR3 comprises 17 residues. The TCR originated in a female donor in good health, enrolled as a control in a pregnancy study. V usage is TRBV18 and J usage is TRBJ2-3, with 11 bases that match TRBD2. The sequencing here drew on CD4+ T cells from peripheral blood mononuclear cells, taken in the second trimester of pregnancy. The CDR3 DNA reads TGTGCCAGCTCACCGACGGGGACTAGCGGATACACAGATACGCAGTATTTT. Amino acid sequence: CASSPTGTSGYTDTQYF.